This entry concerns a single T cell receptor beta chain. The sample is drawn from a study of blood T cell repertoires in COVID-19. Measured with immunoSEQ multiplex PCR; TCRdb has only the in-frame clones, and not every one. The table records roughly 97,000 clones, 75% to 95% of them present only once. The CDR3 length is 16 residues. Germline V gene sequence: CDR1 PRHDT, CDR2 FYEKMQ (reference sequence). With 5 bases removed from V and 7 bases from J, the gap between germline ends came to 21 bases. The specimen sequenced was peripheral blood. The clonotype originates from a human donor in a cohort sampled during active COVID-19. V and J are TRBV13 and TRBJ2-1, with D maybe TRBD2 (6 bases). CDR3 loop: CASSAWGLPRENEQFF. The CDR3 DNA reads as TGTGCCAGCAGCGCCTGGGGACTCCCCCGAGAGAATGAGCAGTTCTTC.